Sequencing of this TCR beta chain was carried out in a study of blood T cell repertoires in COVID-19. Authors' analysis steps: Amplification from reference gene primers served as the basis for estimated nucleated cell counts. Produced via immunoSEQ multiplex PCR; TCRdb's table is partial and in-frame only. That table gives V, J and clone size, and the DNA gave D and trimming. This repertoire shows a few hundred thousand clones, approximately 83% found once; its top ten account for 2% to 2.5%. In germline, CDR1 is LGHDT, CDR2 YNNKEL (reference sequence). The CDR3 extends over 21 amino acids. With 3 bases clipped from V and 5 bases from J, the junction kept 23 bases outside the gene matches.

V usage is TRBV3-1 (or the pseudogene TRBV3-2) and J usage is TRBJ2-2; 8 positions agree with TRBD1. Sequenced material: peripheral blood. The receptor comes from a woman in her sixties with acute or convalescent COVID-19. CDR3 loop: CASSHQDVGQGGLELTGELFF. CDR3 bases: TGTGCCAGCAGCCACCAAGATGTTGGACAGGGTGGTTTAGAGTTGACCGGGGAGCTGTTTTTT.